Sequencing of this TCR beta chain was carried out in a study of blood T cell repertoires in COVID-19. Germline CDR1 and CDR2: SGHRS and YFSETQ. V trimming: 5 bases; J trimming: 6 bases; junction bases outside the gene matches: 6. The CDR3 consists of 13 residues. Repertoires were generated with immunoSEQ multiplex PCR, while TCRdb's copy carries only in-frame clones and drops some. This sample carries some 400,000 clones, 90% to 95% of them seen once, and the ten largest clones take about 0.9%. This sequence was found in a woman between 35 and 50 years old who had been exposed to COVID-19. The sequenced material came from PBMCs or T cells enriched from blood (not recorded which). This rearrangement joins TRBV5-1 to TRBJ2-3; 7 bases line up with TRBD1. The CDR3 is CASSVSGGDTQYF. DNA of the CDR3: TGCGCCAGCAGTGTATCAGGGGGTGATACGCAGTATTTT.